The 28 T cell receptor beta chains given below trace back to one sample, sequenced in a study of control samples from healthy donors and cancer patients. Method: immunoSEQ multiplex PCR; TCRdb's copy keeps in-frame clones and lacks some. The data show some 71,000 clones, around 87% seen once. Source material: PBMCs. The receptors here all came from a woman in her forties or fifties with head and neck cancer.

This rearrangement joins TRBV14 to TRBJ2-7; the D gene is possibly TRBD2 (5 bases). CDR3 size: 15 residues. V was shortened by 3 bases and J by 3 bases, with 15 bases between the two germline ends. The germline V gene has CDR1 SGHDN and CDR2 FVKESK. The CDR3 coding sequence is TGTGCCAGCAGCCACGGAGGCGGGTTAGGCTACGAGCAGTACTTC. Amino acids: CASSHGGGLGYEQYF.

The V call is TRBV11-2, the J call TRBJ2-7; D is perhaps TRBD1 (6 bases). Trimming pared 6 bases from V and 10 bases from J, leaving 19 bases between. Germline CDR1 is SGHAT and CDR2 is FQNNGV. The CDR3 consists of 13 residues. CDR3 coding DNA: TGTGCCAGCAGACAAGCGACAGGTCTGGGTCAGTACTTC. This encodes CASRQATGLGQYF.

This sequence joins TRBV5-4 and TRBJ1-1, with D maybe TRBD1 (5 bases). In germline, CDR1 is SGHNT, CDR2 YYREEE (reference sequence). This CDR3 has 14 amino acids. Trimming left V 2 bases short and J 5 bases short, with 13 bases between. The CDR3 region is CASSLIGGRTEAFF. The CDR3, as DNA: TGTGCCAGCAGCTTAATCGGGGGACGTACTGAAGCTTTCTTT.

The chain joins TRBV9 to TRBJ2-2; no clear D. The V end lost 3 bases, the J end lost 3 bases, and 9 bases lay between the germline ends. Germline CDR1 is SGDLS and CDR2 is YYNGEE. CDR3 size: 14 residues. The CDR3 here is CASSALMDTGELFF. CDR3 in DNA: TGTGCCAGCAGCGCCCTGATGGACACCGGGGAGCTGTTTTTT.

This clone turned up a few times. V gene TRBV28 combines with J gene TRBJ1-1; 7 bases map to TRBD1. Germline trimming cut 6 bases from V and 13 bases from J; bases unmatched to any gene: 14. The CDR3 has 13 residues. Germline V CDR1 and CDR2: MDHEN, SYDVKM. DNA of the CDR3: TGTGCCAGCAGCTTTTCAGGGGACAGAGTGGGTTTCTTT. Encoded protein: CASSFSGDRVGFF.

This clone was counted once. At one end the junction does not follow the germline gene, possibly because of a read error. The V gene is TRBV4-3, the J gene TRBJ2-1; tentative D call: TRBD2 (5 bases). Germline V gene lookup returns CDR1 LGHNA and CDR2 YSLEER. The CDR3 runs to 14 residues. The CDR3 here is CAGSQDRTLREQFF. The CDR3, as DNA: TGCGCCGGCAGCCAAGATCGGACTCTCCGAGAGCAGTTCTTC.

This rearrangement joins TRBV19 to TRBJ1-2; D might be TRBD1 (5 bases). Trimming cost V 4 bases and J 3 bases, with 12 bases left between them. Germline V gives CDR1 LNHDA, CDR2 SQIVND (reference sequence). This CDR3 contains 14 residues. The DNA of the CDR3 is TGTGCCAGTAGTACCGACGGGGCCTACTATGGCTACACCTTC. Its translation is CASSTDGAYYGYTF.

Turning to this clone: Sequence at one end of the junction differs from germline and may be a read error. The V call is TRBV6-2 or TRBV6-3, the J call TRBJ1-2, with D perhaps TRBD1 (6 bases). CDR1 is MNHEY, CDR2 SVGEGT, per germline. The CDR3 loop spans 15 amino acids. CDR3 loop: CASSNSPGERYGYTF. For the CDR3, the DNA is TGTGCCAGCAGTAACTCTCCAGGGGAGCGGTATGGCTACACCTTC.

This chain connects TRBV11-3 to TRBJ2-5; D may match TRBD1 or TRBD2 (5 bases each). Trimming took off 1 base at V and 4 bases at J, with 13 bases between the two ends. The CDR3 runs 15 residues. Germline loops: CDR1 SGHNT, CDR2 YENEEA. CDR3 in amino acids: CASSLVGDRGETQYF. The CDR3 DNA reads TGTGCCAGCAGCTTAGTGGGGGACCGTGGAGAGACCCAGTACTTC.

The V call is TRBV7-2, the J call TRBJ1-4; no definite D call. This CDR3 contains 15 residues. Germline values: CDR1 SGHTA, CDR2 FQGNSA. Trimming pared 1 base from V and 4 bases from J, leaving 10 bases between. The CDR3 spells CASSLDGSRNEKLFF. The CDR3 DNA sequence: TGTGCCAGCAGCTTAGACGGCAGCCGTAATGAAAAACTGTTTTTT. Filled out from reference TRBV7-2 and TRBJ1-4, the complete variable domain reads GAGVSQSPSNKVTEKGKDVELRCDPISGHTALYWYRQSLGQGLEFLIYFQGNSAPDKSGLPSDRFSAERTGGSVSTLTIQRTQQEDSAVYLCASSLDGSRNEKLFFGSGTQLSVL.

The rearrangement links TRBV9 to TRBJ2-5; 12 bases are shared with TRBD2. In germline, CDR1 is SGDLS, CDR2 YYNGEE. Germline trimming cut 0 bases from V and 1 base from J; bases unmatched to any gene: 4. This CDR3 region has 17 residues. The CDR3 nucleotides are TGTGCCAGCAGCGTAGGACTAGCGGGGGCCTTCCAAGAGACCCAGTACTTC. This gives the protein CASSVGLAGAFQETQYF.

This chain uses TRBV7-2 with TRBJ2-7, with 9 positions matching TRBD1. Looked up from germline, CDR1 is SGHTA and CDR2 is FQGNSA. The CDR3 is 14 amino acids. The junction had 1 base not matched to a gene; V was cut back by 1 base and J by 3 bases. DNA for the CDR3: TGTGCCAGCAGCTTAGGGACAGGGGTCTACGAGCAGTACTTC. This translates into CASSLGTGVYEQYF.

A remark on this clone: At one end the junction does not follow the germline gene, possibly because of a read error. The chain uses TRBV5-1 and TRBJ1-5, with D tentatively TRBD1 (5 bases). The CDR3 runs to 13 residues. Germline CDR1 SGHRS, CDR2 YFSETQ. CDR3 region: CARSLGGGEPQHF. DNA of the CDR3: TGCGCCCGCAGCTTGGGGGGTGGGGAGCCCCAGCATTTT. The full variable domain, in which reference TRBV5-1 and TRBJ1-5 provide the parts outside the CDR3, is KAGVTQTPRYLIKTRGQQVTLSCSPISGHRSVSWYQQTPGQGLQFLFEYFSETQRNKGNFPGRFSGRQFSNSRSEMNVSTLELGDSALYLCARSLGGGEPQHFGDGTRLSIL.

The V and J genes are TRBV6-1 and TRBJ2-5; D gene unclear. The CDR3 is 14 residues long. Trimming shortened V by 3 bases and J by 1 base, and 9 bases separated the two germline ends. Germline lookup yields CDR1 MNHNS and CDR2 SASEGT. The CDR3 reads CASSEVVFQETQYF. In DNA form, the CDR3 reads TGTGCCAGCAGTGAGGTGGTTTTCCAAGAGACCCAGTACTTC.

This clone occurred a few times. The V call is TRBV18, the J call TRBJ2-5; TRBD2 agrees at 9 bases. Trimming removed 3 bases from V and 0 bases from J; junction bases left unmatched: 14. Per germline, CDR1 KGHSH and CDR2 LQKENI. The CDR3 sequence is 19 residues long. DNA for the CDR3: TGTGCCAGCTCACCGAGGACTAGCGAGGTGGGGGTGTACCAAGAGACCCAGTACTTC. Translation gives CASSPRTSEVGVYQETQYF.

J is TRBJ1-1 and V is TRBV7-2, with D uncertain. The CDR3 extends over 13 amino acids. The germline V and J ends were trimmed by 0 bases and 8 bases, with 10 bases remaining between them. Germline CDR1 SGHTA, CDR2 FQGNSA. CDR3 sequence: CASSLAGPWEAFF. In DNA form, the CDR3 reads TGTGCCAGCAGCTTAGCAGGGCCCTGGGAAGCTTTCTTT.

The chain combines TRBV28 with TRBJ2-1; D is unclear. Germline CDR1 is MDHEN and CDR2 is SYDVKM. The CDR3 runs 12 residues. V was shortened by 5 bases and J by 7 bases, with 9 bases between the two germline ends. For the CDR3, the DNA is TGTGCCAGCAGTGTCACATGGAATGAGCAGTTCTTC. Its translation: CASSVTWNEQFF.

The chain combines TRBV2 with TRBJ2-5; 11 bases are shared with TRBD2. The V gene's germline CDR1 is SNHLY and CDR2 FYNNEI. V gave up 6 bases and J gave up 4 bases; unmatched junction bases: 7. CDR3 size: 15 residues. The CDR3 bases are TGTGCCAGCAGGGTTAGCGGGGGGGCGAGAGAGACCCAGTACTTC. Its translation is CASRVSGGARETQYF.

The chain is built from TRBV3-1 (or the pseudogene TRBV3-2) and TRBJ1-1; D ambiguous. Germline CDR1 and CDR2: LGHDT and YNNKEL (reference sequence). CDR3 size: 13 residues. The V end was cut by 4 bases, the J end by 8 bases, with 14 bases between. Here the CDR3 DNA reads TGTGCCAGCAGCCCTTCTTTCGAGGGCGAAGCTTTCTTT. Translating it yields CASSPSFEGEAFF.

This chain uses TRBV7-2 with TRBJ2-3; TRBD2 aligns across 10 bases. The ends lost 1 base at V and 2 bases at J; junction bases unmatched: 6. Germline V CDR1 and CDR2: SGHTA, FQGNSA. CDR3 size: 17 residues. CDR3 sequence: CASSLVPLAGATDTQYF. CDR3 sequence (DNA): TGTGCCAGCAGCTTAGTTCCGCTAGCGGGAGCCACAGATACGCAGTATTTT.

The chain carries TRBV3-1 (or the pseudogene TRBV3-2) and TRBJ1-2; 7 bases are shared with TRBD1. The V gene's germline CDR1 is LGHDT and CDR2 YNNKEL (reference sequence). The CDR3 contains 14 residues. The J segment lost 5 bases and the V segment lost 4 bases, leaving 7 bases of the junction unmatched. The DNA of the CDR3 is TGTGCCAGCAGCCCTCGGACAGGCCGGTATGGCTACACCTTC. Its translation: CASSPRTGRYGYTF.

The J gene is TRBJ2-1, the V gene TRBV19; D is unclear. The CDR3 length is 14 residues. V lost 3 bases and J lost 7, with 13 bases in between. Per the germline V gene, CDR1 is LNHDA and CDR2 is SQIVND (reference sequence). CDR3 in DNA: TGTGCCAGTAGTATCTTGGTTTTAAATAATGAGCAGTTCTTC. This sequence encodes CASSILVLNNEQFF.

The chain combines TRBV28 with TRBJ2-7, with a tentative D call TRBD2 (5 bases). The germline gives CDR1 MDHEN, CDR2 SYDVKM. Between the trimmed V and J ends, which lost 6 bases and 2 bases, there was a span of 11 bases. The CDR3 contains 13 residues. The CDR3 protein is CASRTGLTYEQYF. As DNA, the CDR3 is TGTGCCAGCAGAACGGGATTAACCTACGAGCAGTACTTC.

This chain uses TRBV27 with TRBJ2-5; the D is unclear. This CDR3 has 13 residues. Germline V CDR1 and CDR2: MNHEY, SMNVEV (reference sequence). Trimming stripped 6 bases from V and 5 bases from J, with 13 bases between. CDR3 sequence: CASRTLRGETQYF. The CDR3 DNA reads as TGTGCCAGCAGGACCCTCCGAGGCGAGACCCAGTACTTC.

This clone appeared a single time. This chain joins TRBV11-2 and TRBJ2-1; D may be TRBD1 (6 bases). From germline, CDR1 is SGHAT and CDR2 FQNNGV. V was trimmed by 3 bases and J by 8 bases, leaving 17 bases between them. The CDR3 has 15 amino acids. The CDR3 sequence: CASSFWAGAQDEQFF. The CDR3 DNA follows: TGTGCCAGCAGCTTTTGGGCAGGGGCCCAGGATGAGCAGTTCTTC.

The rearrangement links TRBV18 to TRBJ1-4; D uncertain. This CDR3 has 13 amino acids. The V end was cut by 2 bases, the J end by 3 bases, with 4 bases between. The germline gives CDR1 KGHSH, CDR2 LQKENI. The CDR3 is CASSPSPNEKLFF. The DNA for the CDR3 is TGTGCCAGCTCACCAAGCCCTAATGAAAAACTGTTTTTT.

This rearrangement joins TRBV7-2 to TRBJ2-1, with D possibly being TRBD1 (5 bases). The CDR3 spans 15 residues. Per germline, CDR1 SGHTA and CDR2 FQGNSA. Trimming pared 1 base from V and 6 bases from J, leaving 13 bases between. The CDR3 is CASSLGSSRVNEQFF. CDR3 in DNA: TGTGCCAGCAGCTTAGGGTCCAGCAGGGTCAATGAGCAGTTCTTC.

This clone was counted once. The CDR3 coding sequence is TGTGCCAGCAGCCAGGGTGACGGAACGGAAAAACTGTTTTTT. Translation: CASSQGDGTEKLFF. The V call is TRBV4-2, the J call TRBJ1-4, with D unclear. The CDR3 has 14 residues. V was cut by 3 bases and J by 8 bases, with 13 bases left in between. Germline V gene lookup returns CDR1 LGHNA and CDR2 YNFKEQ.